What follows are 13 T cell receptor beta chains derived from one specimen sequenced in a study of OX40 agonist ivuxolimab in advanced cancers. Profiled with immunoSEQ multiplex PCR; TCRdb holds only in-frame clones, not every one. The data hold around 65,000 clones, with 85% to 95% observed a single time. Sequenced material: CD4+ or CD8+ T cells sorted from blood, taken in a trial of the OX40 agonist ivuxolimab. The source is an adult with an advanced solid tumor such as melanoma, head and neck, liver or kidney cancer.

The chain is built from TRBV10-2 and TRBJ2-3; 8 bases fit TRBD2. CDR3 length: 17 residues. From germline, CDR1 is WSHSY and CDR2 SAAADI. J lost 2 bases, V lost 0 bases, and 7 bases had no gene match. CDR3 nucleotide sequence: TGCGCCAGCAGTGAGTCCACTAGCGGTCCCAACACAGATACGCAGTATTTT. Translating gives CASSESTSGPNTDTQYF.

V gene TRBV5-1 combines with J gene TRBJ2-3, with TRBD2 identical over 8 bases. The CDR3 consists of 14 residues. Trimming took 4 bases from V and 4 from J; bases not matched to a gene: 5. The germline V gene encodes CDR1 SGHRS and CDR2 YFSETQ. CDR3 amino acids: CASSPGGDSDTQYF. CDR3 nucleotide sequence: TGCGCCAGCAGCCCCGGGGGGGATTCAGATACGCAGTATTTT.

This chain links TRBV11-2 with TRBJ1-2, with D possibly TRBD1 on 5 matching bases. This CDR3 spans 15 amino acids. Trimming removed 5 bases from V and 4 bases from J, with 17 bases in between. Per germline, CDR1 SGHAT and CDR2 FQNNGV. CDR3 nucleotides: TGTGCCAGCAGCCCCCGACAGAAGGCGAGCTATGGCTACACCTTC. Translating it yields CASSPRQKASYGYTF.

The genes are TRBV2 and TRBJ1-5; no definite D call. The germline V gene has CDR1 SNHLY and CDR2 FYNNEI. V lost 9 bases, J lost 0 bases, and 12 bases lay in between. The CDR3 runs to 14 residues. DNA for the CDR3: TGTGCCAGAACGGGATCCTCTAGCAATCAGCCCCAGCATTTT. Protein sequence: CARTGSSSNQPQHF.

The chain links TRBV19 to TRBJ2-1; 7 bases are shared with TRBD2. The CDR3 consists of 14 residues. The germline V gene has CDR1 LNHDA and CDR2 SQIVND (reference sequence). After removal of 1 base from V and 7 bases from J, the junction contained 4 bases not matched to a gene. This chain's CDR3 is CASSIGSSGNEQFF. CDR3 coding DNA: TGTGCCAGTAGTATAGGCTCTAGCGGAAATGAGCAGTTCTTC.

The chain recombines TRBV19 with TRBJ2-1; D gene ambiguous. Germline-derived CDR1 and CDR2 are LNHDA and SQIVND (reference sequence). The CDR3 loop spans 14 amino acids. V was pared by 5 bases and J by 2 bases, with 10 bases between. CDR3 protein: CASSDINPYNEQFF. In DNA form, the CDR3 reads TGTGCCAGTAGTGACATAAATCCCTACAATGAGCAGTTCTTC.

CDR3 sequence: CSVVGSGRRVSYEQYF. CDR3 sequence (DNA): TGCAGCGTTGTAGGTAGCGGGAGAAGAGTCTCCTACGAGCAGTACTTC. This chain links TRBV29-1 with TRBJ2-7; 9 nucleotides align to TRBD2. There are 16 residues in the CDR3. The trim removed 4 bases at V and 0 bases at J, leaving 10 bases unmatched. Germline V gives CDR1 SQVTM, CDR2 ANQGSEA.

This clone was found once. V is TRBV21-1 and J is TRBJ2-5; the listed D gene, TRBD2, was not tested against the DNA. TRBV21-1 is termed a pseudogene. This CDR3 comprises 13 residues. CDR3 bases: TGTGCCAGCAGCAAACCTCCGGAGGAGACCCAGTACTTC. Amino acid sequence: CASSKPPEETQYF.

A few counts support this clone. The chain joins TRBV19 to TRBJ2-7; no reliable D call. The germline gives CDR1 LNHDA, CDR2 SQIVND (reference sequence). CDR3 size: 14 residues. Trimming left V 3 bases short and J 2 bases short, with 11 bases between. CDR3 DNA sequence: TGTGCCAGTAGTATGAGCACTGGAGCCTACGAGCAGTACTTC. Translated: CASSMSTGAYEQYF.

About this clone: Relative to the germline gene, one junction end is altered; a read error may explain this. The chain combines TRBV4-1 with TRBJ2-1, with D possibly being TRBD2 (6 bases). CDR1 is MGHRA and CDR2 is YSYEKL in the germline V gene. The CDR3 has 12 amino acids. The CDR3 DNA sequence: TGCGCCAGCAGCCAAGTCGGAGGGGCAGGAATCTTC. Its protein is CASSQVGGAGIF.

This sequence joins TRBV2 and TRBJ2-5, with D unclear. V shed 2 bases and J shed 3 bases, with 10 bases lying between them. The CDR3 loop spans 14 amino acids. In germline, CDR1 is SNHLY, CDR2 FYNNEI. The CDR3: CASSERDAEETQYF. CDR3 in DNA: TGTGCCAGCAGTGAAAGGGATGCCGAAGAGACCCAGTACTTC.

This chain joins TRBV29-1 and TRBJ1-1; 7 nucleotides line up with TRBD1. The V segment lost 7 bases and the J segment 0 bases; nucleotides outside the gene matches: 8. Germline CDR1 and CDR2: SQVTM and ANQGSEA. The CDR3 is 14 amino acids. The CDR3 DNA sequence: TGCAGCGCCGGGGACAGCCCGATGAACACTGAAGCTTTCTTT. Protein product: CSAGDSPMNTEAFF.

The chain is built from TRBV12-5 and TRBJ2-7; 8 bases match TRBD1. Germline CDR1 reads LGHNT; CDR2 reads FRNRAP. V lost 0 bases, J lost 2 bases, and 9 bases stayed unmatched. The CDR3 loop spans 17 amino acids. CDR3 coding DNA: TGTGCTAGTGGTTTGGTATTCGTGGGACAGGCCCCCTACGAGCAGTACTTC. This encodes CASGLVFVGQAPYEQYF.